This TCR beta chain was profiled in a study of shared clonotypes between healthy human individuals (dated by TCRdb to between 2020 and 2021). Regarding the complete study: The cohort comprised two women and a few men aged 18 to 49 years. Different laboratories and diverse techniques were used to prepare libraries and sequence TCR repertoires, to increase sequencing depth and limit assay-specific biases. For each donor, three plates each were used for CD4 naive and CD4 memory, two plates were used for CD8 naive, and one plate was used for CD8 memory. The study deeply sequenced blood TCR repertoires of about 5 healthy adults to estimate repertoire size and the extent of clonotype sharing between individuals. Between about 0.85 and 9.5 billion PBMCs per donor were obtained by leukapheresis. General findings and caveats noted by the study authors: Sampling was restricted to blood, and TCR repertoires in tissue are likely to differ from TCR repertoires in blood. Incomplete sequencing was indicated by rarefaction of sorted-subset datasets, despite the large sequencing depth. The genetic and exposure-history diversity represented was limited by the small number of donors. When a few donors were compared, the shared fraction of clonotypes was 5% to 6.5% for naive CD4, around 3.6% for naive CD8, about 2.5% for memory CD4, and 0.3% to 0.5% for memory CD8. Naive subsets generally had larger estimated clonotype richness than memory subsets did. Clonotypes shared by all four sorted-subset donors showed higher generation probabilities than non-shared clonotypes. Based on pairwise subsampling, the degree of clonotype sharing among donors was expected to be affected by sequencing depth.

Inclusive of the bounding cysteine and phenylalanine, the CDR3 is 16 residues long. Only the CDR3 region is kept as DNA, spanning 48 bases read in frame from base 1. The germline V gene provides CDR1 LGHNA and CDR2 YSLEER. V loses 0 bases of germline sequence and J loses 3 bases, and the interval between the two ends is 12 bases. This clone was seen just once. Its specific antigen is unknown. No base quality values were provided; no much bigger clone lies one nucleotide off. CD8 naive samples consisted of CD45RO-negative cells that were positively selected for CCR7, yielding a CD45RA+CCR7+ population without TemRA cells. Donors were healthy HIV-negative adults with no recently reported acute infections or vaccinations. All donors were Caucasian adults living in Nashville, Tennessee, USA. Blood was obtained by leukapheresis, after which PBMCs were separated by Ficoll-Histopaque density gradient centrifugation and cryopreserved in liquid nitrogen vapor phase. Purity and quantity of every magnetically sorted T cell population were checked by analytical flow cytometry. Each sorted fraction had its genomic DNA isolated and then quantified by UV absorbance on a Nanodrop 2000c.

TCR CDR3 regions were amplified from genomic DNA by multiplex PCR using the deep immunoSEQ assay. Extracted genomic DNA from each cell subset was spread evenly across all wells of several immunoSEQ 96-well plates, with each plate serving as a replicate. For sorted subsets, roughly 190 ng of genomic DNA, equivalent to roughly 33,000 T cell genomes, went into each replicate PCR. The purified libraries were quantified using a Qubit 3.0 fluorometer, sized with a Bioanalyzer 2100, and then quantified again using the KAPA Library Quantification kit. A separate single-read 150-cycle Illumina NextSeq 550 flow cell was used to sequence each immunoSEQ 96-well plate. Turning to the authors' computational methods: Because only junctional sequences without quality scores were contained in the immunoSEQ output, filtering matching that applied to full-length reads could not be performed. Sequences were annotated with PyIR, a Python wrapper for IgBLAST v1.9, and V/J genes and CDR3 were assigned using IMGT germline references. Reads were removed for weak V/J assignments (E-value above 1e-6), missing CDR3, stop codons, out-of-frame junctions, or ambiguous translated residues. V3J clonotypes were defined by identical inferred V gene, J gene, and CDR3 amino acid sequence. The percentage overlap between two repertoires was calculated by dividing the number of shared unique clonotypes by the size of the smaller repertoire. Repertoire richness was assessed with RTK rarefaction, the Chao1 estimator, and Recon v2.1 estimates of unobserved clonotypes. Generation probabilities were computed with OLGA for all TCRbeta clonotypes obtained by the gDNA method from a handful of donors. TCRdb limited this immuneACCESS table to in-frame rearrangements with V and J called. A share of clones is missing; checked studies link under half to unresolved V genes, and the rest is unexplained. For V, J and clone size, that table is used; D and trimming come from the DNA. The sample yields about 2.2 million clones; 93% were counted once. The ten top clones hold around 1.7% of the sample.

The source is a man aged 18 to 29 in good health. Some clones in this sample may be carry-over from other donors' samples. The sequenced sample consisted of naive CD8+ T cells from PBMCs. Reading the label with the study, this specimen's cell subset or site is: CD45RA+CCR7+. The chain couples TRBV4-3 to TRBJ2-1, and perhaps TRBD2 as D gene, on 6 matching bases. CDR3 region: CASSQDLRRGYNEQFF. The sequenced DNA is TGCGCCAGCAGCCAAGATCTGCGGAGGGGCTACAATGAGCAGTTCTTC.